This TCR beta chain is drawn from a study of blood T cell repertoires in COVID-19. CDR3 length: 15 amino acids. The V end was cut by 4 bases, the J end by 10 bases, with 21 bases between. Germline V gene data show CDR1 as KGHDR and CDR2 as SFDVKD. Using immunoSEQ multiplex PCR, the repertoire was profiled, and TCRdb retains in-frame clones only, with some absent. Seen here are fewer than 350,000 clones, approximately 90% observed once, and the top ten hold approximately 5.7%. Sequenced sample: PBMCs or T cells enriched from blood (not recorded which). The TCR comes from a woman aged 40 to 49 who had recovered from COVID-19. The chain couples TRBV24-1 to TRBJ1-2; D is unclear. The CDR3 loop is CATSDWVGSGYYYTF. For the CDR3, the DNA is TGTGCCACCAGTGACTGGGTAGGATCGGGGTATTACTACACCTTC.